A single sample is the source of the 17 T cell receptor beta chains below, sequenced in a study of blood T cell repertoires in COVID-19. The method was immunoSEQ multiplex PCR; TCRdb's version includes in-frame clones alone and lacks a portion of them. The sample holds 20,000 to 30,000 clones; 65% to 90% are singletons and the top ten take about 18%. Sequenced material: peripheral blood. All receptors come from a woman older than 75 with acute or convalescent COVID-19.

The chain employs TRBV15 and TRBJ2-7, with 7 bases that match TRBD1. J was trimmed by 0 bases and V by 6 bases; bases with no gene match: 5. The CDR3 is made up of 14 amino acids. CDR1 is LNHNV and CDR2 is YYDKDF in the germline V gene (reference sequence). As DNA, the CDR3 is TGTGCCACCAGTCAGGGACAGTTCTCCTACGAGCAGTACTTC. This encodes CATSQGQFSYEQYF.

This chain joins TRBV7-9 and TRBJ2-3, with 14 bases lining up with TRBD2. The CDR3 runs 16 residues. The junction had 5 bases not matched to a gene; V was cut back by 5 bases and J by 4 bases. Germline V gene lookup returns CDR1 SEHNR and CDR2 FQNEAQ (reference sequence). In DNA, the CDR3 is TGTGCCAGCAGCAAGGGACTAGCGGGAGTAGCAGATACGCAGTATTTT. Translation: CASSKGLAGVADTQYF. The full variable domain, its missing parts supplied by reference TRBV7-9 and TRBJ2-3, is DTGVSQNPRHKITKRGQNVTFRCDPISEHNRLYWYRQTLGQGPEFLTYFQNEAQLEKSRLLSDRFSAERPKGSFSTLEIQRTEQGDSAMYLCASSKGLAGVADTQYFGPGTRLTVL.

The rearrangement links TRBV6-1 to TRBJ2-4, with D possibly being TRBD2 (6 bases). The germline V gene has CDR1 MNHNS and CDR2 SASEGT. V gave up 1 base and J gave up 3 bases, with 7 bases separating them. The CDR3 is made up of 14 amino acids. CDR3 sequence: CASSEVSGKNIQYF. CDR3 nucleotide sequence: TGTGCCAGCAGTGAAGTTAGCGGCAAAAACATTCAGTACTTC.

The chain's CDR3 is CTSSQDPVGPRKLSKRRSNQPQHF. CDR3 nucleotides: TGCACCAGCAGCCAAGATCCTGTGGGGCCCCGCAAGCTTTCGAAAAGACGTAGCAATCAGCCCCAGCATTTT. The chain recombines TRBV1 with TRBJ1-5; the table gives TRBD1 as D, unverified against the DNA. TRBV1 is noted as a pseudogene. CDR3 length: 24 amino acids.

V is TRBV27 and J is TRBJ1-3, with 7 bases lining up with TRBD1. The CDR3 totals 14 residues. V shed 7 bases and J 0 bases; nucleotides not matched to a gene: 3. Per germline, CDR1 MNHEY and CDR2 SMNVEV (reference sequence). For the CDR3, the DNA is TGTGCCAGCAAAACAGGGGCCTCTGGAAACACCATATATTTT. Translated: CASKTGASGNTIYF.

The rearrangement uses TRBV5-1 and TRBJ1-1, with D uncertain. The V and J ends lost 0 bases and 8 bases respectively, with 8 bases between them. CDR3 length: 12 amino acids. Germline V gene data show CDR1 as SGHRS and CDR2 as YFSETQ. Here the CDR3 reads CASSLAGIEAFF. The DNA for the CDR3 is TGCGCCAGCAGCTTGGCAGGAATAGAAGCTTTCTTT.

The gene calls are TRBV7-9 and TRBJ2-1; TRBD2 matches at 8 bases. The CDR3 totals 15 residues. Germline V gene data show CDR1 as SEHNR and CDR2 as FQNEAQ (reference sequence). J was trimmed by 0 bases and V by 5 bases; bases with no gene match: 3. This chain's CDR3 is CASSPGRASYNEQFF. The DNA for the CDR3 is TGTGCCAGCAGCCCCGGGAGGGCCTCCTACAATGAGCAGTTCTTC.

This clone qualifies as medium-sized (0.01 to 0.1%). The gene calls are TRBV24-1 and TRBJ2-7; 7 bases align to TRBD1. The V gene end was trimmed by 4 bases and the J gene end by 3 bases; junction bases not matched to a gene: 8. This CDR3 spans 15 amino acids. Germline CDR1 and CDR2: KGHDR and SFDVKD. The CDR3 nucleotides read TGTGCCACCAGTGACCCTGGGACAGTTGTCTACGAGCAGTACTTC. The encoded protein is CATSDPGTVVYEQYF.

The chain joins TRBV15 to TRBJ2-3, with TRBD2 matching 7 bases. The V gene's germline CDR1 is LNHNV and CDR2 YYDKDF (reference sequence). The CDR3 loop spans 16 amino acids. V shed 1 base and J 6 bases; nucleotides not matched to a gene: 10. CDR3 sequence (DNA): TGTGCCACCAGCAGAGGTAGCGGGCTCAATTTGGATACGCAGTATTTT. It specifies CATSRGSGLNLDTQYF.

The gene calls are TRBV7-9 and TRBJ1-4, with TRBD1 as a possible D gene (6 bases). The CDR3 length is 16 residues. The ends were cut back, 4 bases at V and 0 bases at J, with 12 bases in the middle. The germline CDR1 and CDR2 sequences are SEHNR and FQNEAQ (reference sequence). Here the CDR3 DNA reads TGTGCCAGCAGCTCCGGACAGATCGCAACTAATGAAAAACTGTTTTTT. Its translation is CASSSGQIATNEKLFF. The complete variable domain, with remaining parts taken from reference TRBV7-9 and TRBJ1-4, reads DTGVSQNPRHKITKRGQNVTFRCDPISEHNRLYWYRQTLGQGPEFLTYFQNEAQLEKSRLLSDRFSAERPKGSFSTLEIQRTEQGDSAMYLCASSSGQIATNEKLFFGSGTQLSVL.

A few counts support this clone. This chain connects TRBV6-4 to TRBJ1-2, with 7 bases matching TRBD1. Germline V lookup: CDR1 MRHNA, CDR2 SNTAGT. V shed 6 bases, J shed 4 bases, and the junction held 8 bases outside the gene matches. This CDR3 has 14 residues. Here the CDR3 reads CASSGIGQVYGYTF. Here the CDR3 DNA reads TGTGCCAGCAGCGGTATCGGACAGGTCTATGGCTACACCTTC.

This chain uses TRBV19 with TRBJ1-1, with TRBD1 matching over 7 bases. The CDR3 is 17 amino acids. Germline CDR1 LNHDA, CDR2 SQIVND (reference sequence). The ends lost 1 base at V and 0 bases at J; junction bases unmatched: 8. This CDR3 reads CASSIGDRVLLNTEAFF. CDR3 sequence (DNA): TGTGCCAGTAGTATAGGCGACAGGGTGCTATTGAACACTGAAGCTTTCTTT.

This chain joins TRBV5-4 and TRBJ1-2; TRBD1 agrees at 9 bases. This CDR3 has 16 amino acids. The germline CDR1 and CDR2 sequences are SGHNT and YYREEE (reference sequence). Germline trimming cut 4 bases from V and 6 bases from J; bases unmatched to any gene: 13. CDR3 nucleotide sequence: TGTGCCAGCAGCACGGGGGGGACAGGGCGGCAAGATGGCTACACCTTC. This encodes CASSTGGTGRQDGYTF.

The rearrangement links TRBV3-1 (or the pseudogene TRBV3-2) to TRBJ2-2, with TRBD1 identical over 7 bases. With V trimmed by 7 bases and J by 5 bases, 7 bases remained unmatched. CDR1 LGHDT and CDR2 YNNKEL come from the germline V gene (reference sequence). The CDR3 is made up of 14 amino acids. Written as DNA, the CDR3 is TGTGCCAGCACCGGGACAGTTGAAACCGGGGAGCTGTTTTTT. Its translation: CASTGTVETGELFF.

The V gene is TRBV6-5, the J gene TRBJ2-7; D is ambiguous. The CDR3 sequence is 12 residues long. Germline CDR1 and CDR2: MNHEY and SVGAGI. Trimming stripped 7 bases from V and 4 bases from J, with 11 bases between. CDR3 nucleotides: TGTGCCAGCACCCCCCGAGAGTACGAGCAGTACTTC. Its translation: CASTPREYEQYF.

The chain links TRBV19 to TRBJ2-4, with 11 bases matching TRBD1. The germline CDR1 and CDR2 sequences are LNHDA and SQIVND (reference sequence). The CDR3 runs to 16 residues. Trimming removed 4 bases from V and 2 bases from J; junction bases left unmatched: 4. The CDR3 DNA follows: TGTGCCAGTAGTAACGGACAGGGGGCGTCCAAAAACATTCAGTACTTC. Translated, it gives CASSNGQGASKNIQYF.

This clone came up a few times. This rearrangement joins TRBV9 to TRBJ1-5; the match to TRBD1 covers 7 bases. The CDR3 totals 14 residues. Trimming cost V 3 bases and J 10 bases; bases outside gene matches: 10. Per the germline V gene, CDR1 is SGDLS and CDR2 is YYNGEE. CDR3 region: CASSAGTDLGPQHF. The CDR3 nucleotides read TGTGCCAGCAGCGCCGGGACAGACCTGGGTCCCCAGCATTTT. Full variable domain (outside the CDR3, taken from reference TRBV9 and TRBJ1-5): DSGVTQTPKHLITATGQRVTLRCSPRSGDLSVYWYQQSLDQGLQFLIQYYNGEERAKGNILERFSAQQFPDLHSELNLSSLELGDSALYFCASSAGTDLGPQHFGDGTRLSIL.